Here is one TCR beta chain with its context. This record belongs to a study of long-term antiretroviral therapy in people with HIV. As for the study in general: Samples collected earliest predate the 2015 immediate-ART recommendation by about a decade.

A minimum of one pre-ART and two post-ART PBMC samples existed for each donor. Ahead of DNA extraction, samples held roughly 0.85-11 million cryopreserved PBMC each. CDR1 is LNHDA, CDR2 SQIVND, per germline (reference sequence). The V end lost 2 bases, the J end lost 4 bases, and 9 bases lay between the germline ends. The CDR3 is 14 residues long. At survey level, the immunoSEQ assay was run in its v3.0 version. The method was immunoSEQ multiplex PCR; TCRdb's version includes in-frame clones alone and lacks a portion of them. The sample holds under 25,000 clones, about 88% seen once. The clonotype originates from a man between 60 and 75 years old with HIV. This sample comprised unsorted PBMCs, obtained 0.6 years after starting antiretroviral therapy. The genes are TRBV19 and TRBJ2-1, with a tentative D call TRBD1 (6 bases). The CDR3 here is CASSIRTVYNEQFF. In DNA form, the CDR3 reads TGTGCCAGTAGTATACGGACAGTATACAATGAGCAGTTCTTC.